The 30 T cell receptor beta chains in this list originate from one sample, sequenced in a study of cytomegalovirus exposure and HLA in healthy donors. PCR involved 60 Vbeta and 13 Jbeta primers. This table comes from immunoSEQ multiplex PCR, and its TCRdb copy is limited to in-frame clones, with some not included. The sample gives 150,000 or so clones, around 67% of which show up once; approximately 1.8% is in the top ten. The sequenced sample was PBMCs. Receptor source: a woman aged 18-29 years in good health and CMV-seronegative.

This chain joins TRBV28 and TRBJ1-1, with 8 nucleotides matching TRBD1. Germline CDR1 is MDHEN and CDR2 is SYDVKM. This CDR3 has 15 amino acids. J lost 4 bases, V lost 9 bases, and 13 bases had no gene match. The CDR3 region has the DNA TGTGCCAGTACGGACAGGGTCCGACTGGGCACTGAAGCTTTCTTT. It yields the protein CASTDRVRLGTEAFF.

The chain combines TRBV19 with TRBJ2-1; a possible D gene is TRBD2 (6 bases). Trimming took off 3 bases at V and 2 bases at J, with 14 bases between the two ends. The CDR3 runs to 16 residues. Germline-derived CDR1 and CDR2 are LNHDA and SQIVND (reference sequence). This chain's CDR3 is CASSMSGYSAYNEQFF. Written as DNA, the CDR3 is TGTGCCAGTAGTATGAGCGGGTATTCGGCCTACAATGAGCAGTTCTTC. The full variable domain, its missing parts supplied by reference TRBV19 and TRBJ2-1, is DGGITQSPKYLFRKEGQNVTLSCEQNLNHDAMYWYRQDPGQGLRLIYYSQIVNDFQKGDIAEGYSVSREKKESFPLTVTSAQKNPTAFYLCASSMSGYSAYNEQFFGPGTRLTVL.

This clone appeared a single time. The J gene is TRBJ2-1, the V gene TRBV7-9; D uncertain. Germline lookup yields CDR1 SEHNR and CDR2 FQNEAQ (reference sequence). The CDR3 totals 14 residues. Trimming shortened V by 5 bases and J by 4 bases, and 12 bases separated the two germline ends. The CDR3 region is CASSATRAYNEQFF. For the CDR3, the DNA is TGTGCCAGCAGCGCAACCAGAGCGTACAATGAGCAGTTCTTC.

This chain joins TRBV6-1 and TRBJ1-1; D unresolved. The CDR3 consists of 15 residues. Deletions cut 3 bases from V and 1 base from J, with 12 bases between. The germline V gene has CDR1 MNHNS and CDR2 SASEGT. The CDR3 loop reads CASSDGRYGNTEAFF. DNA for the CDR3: TGTGCCAGCAGTGACGGTCGGTACGGGAACACTGAAGCTTTCTTT.

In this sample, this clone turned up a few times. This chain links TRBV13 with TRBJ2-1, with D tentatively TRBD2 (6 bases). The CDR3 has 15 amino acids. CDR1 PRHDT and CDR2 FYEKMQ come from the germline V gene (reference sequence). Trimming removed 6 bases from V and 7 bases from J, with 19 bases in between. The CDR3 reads CASRIASAPGNEQFF. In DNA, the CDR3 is TGTGCCAGCAGGATTGCTAGCGCCCCAGGGAATGAGCAGTTCTTC.

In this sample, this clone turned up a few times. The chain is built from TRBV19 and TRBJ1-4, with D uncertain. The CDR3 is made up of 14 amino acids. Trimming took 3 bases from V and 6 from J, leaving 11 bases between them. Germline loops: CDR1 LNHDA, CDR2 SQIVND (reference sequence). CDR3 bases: TGTGCCAGTAGTATCCCCAGGAAAGATGAAAAACTGTTTTTT. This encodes CASSIPRKDEKLFF.

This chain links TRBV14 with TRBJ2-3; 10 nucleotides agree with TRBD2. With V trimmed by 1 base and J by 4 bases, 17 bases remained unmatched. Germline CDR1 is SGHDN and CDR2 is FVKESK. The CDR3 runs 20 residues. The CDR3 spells CASSQVGWGLAGERADTQYF. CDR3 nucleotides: TGTGCCAGCAGCCAAGTTGGTTGGGGGCTAGCGGGAGAGAGAGCAGATACGCAGTATTTT.

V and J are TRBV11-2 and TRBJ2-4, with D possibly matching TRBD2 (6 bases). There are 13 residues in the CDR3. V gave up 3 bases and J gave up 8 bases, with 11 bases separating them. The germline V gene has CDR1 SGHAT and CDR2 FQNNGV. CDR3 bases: TGTGCCAGCAGCTTGGGGGGTTGGGACATTCAGTACTTC. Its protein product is CASSLGGWDIQYF.

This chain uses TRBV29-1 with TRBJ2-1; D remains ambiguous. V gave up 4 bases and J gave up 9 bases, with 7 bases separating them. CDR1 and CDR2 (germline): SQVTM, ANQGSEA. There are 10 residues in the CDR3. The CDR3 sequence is CSVVVGEQFF. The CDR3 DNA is TGCAGCGTTGTAGTTGGTGAGCAGTTCTTC.

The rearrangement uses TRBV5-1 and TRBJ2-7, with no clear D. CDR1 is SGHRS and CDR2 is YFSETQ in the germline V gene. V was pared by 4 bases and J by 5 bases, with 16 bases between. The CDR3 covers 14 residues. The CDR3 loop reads CASSLLPQAHEQYF. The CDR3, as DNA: TGCGCCAGCAGCCTCCTTCCGCAGGCGCACGAGCAGTACTTC. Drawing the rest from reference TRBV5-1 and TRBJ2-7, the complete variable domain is KAGVTQTPRYLIKTRGQQVTLSCSPISGHRSVSWYQQTPGQGLQFLFEYFSETQRNKGNFPGRFSGRQFSNSRSEMNVSTLELGDSALYLCASSLLPQAHEQYFGPGTRLTVT.

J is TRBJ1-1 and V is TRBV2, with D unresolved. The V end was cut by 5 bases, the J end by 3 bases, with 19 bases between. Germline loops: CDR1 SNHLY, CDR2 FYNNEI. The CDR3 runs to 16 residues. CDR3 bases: TGTGCCAGCAGTAGCAGTATCGTGGCGGTGGACACTGAAGCTTTCTTT. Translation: CASSSSIVAVDTEAFF.

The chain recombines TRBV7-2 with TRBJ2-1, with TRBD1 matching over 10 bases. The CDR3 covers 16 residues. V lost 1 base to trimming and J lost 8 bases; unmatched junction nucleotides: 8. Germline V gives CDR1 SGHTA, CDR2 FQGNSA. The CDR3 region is CASSLVGQGIFDEQFF. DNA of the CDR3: TGTGCCAGCAGCTTAGTGGGACAGGGGATCTTCGATGAGCAGTTCTTC.

As DNA, the CDR3 is TGTGCCAGCAGTGAATCTAAGGCAGGGTCGACTTTCTTT. It yields the protein CASSESKAGSTFF. This chain links TRBV25-1 with TRBJ1-1; weak D call: TRBD1 (5 bases). The ends were cut back, 1 base at V and 12 bases at J, with 15 bases in the middle. This CDR3 is built from 13 residues. CDR1 and CDR2 (germline): MGHDK, SYGVNS.

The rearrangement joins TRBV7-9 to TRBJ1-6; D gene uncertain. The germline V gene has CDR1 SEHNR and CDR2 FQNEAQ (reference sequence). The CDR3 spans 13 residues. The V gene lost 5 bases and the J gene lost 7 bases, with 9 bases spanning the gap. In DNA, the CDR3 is TGTGCCAGCAGCCCAATACACAATTCACCCCTCCACTTT. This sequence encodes CASSPIHNSPLHF.

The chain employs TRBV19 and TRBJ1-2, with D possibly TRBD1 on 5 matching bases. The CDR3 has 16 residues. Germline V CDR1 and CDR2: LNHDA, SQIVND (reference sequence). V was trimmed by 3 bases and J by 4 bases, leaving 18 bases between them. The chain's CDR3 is CASSIGGEWGGYGYTF. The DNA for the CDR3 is TGTGCCAGTAGTATCGGAGGGGAGTGGGGTGGCTATGGCTACACCTTC.

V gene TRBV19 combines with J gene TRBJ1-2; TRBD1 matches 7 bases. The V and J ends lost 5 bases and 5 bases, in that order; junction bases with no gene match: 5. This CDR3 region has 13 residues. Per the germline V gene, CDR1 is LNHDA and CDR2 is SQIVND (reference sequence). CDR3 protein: CASSSSGGYGYTF. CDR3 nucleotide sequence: TGTGCCAGTAGTTCGTCAGGGGGGTATGGCTACACCTTC.

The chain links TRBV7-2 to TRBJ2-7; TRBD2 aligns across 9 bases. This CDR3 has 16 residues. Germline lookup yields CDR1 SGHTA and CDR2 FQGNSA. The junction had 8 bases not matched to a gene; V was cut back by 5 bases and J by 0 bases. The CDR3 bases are TGTGCCAGCAGCATCTTAGCGGGGGCAAGCTCCTACGAGCAGTACTTC. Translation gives CASSILAGASSYEQYF.

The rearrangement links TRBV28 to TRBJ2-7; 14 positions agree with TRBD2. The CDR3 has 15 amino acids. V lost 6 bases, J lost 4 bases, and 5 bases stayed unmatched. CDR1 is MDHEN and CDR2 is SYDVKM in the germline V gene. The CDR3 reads CASSWGLAGEYEQYF. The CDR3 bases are TGTGCCAGCAGCTGGGGACTAGCGGGGGAATACGAGCAGTACTTC.

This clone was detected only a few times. The CDR3 DNA sequence: TGTGCCATCAGAACCGGGAGGTACAATGAGCAGTTCTTC. Protein sequence: CAIRTGRYNEQFF. The J gene is TRBJ2-1, the V gene TRBV10-3; TRBD2 aligns across 7 bases. The CDR3 is 13 amino acids. The V segment lost 6 bases and the J segment 4 bases; nucleotides outside the gene matches: 3. The germline V gene encodes CDR1 ENHRY and CDR2 SYGVKD.

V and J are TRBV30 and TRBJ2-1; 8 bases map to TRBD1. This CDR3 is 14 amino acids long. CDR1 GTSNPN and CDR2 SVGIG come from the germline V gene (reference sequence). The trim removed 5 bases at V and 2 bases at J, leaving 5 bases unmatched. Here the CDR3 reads CAWSTGVAYNEQFF. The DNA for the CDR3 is TGTGCCTGGTCGACAGGGGTGGCCTACAATGAGCAGTTCTTC.

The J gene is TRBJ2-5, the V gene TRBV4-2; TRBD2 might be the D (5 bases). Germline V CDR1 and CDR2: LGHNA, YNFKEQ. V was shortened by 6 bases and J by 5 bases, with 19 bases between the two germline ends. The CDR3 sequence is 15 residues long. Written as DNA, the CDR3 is TGTGCCAGCAGACACCGGGGTGGAGATGGCGAGACCCAGTACTTC. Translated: CASRHRGGDGETQYF.

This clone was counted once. The CDR3 reads CASRQGAGGNLRSSYEQYV. The CDR3 DNA follows: TGCGCCAGCAGACAGGGGGCAGGGGGCAATCTAAGGAGCTCCTACGAGCAGTACGTC. The chain recombines TRBV10-1 with TRBJ2-7; 9 bases fit TRBD1. J was trimmed by 0 bases and V by 6 bases; bases with no gene match: 18. The CDR3 length is 19 residues. Per germline, CDR1 WNHNN and CDR2 SYGVQD (reference sequence).

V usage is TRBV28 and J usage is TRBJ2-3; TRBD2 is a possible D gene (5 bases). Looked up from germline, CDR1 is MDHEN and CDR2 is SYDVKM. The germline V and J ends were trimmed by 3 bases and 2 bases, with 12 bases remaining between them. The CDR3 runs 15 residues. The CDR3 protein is CASSLGGLLTDTQYF. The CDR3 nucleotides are TGTGCCAGCAGTTTGGGCGGACTTCTCACAGATACGCAGTATTTT.

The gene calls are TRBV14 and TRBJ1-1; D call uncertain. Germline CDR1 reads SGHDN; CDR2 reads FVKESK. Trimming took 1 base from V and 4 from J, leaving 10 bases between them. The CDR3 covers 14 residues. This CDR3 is CASSQVRVGTEAFF. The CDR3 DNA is TGTGCCAGCAGCCAAGTGAGGGTCGGCACTGAAGCTTTCTTT. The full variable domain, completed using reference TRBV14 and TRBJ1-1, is EAGVTQFPSHSVIEKGQTVTLRCDPISGHDNLYWYRRVMGKEIKFLLHFVKESKQDESGMPNNRFLAERTGGTYSTLKVQPAELEDSGVYFCASSQVRVGTEAFFGQGTRLTVV.

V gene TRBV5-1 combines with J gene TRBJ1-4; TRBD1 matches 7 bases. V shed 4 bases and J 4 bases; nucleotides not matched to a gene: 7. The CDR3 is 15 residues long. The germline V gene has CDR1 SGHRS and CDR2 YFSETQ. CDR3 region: CASSRTGPDNEKLFF. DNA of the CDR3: TGCGCCAGCAGCCGGACAGGTCCAGATAATGAAAAACTGTTTTTT.

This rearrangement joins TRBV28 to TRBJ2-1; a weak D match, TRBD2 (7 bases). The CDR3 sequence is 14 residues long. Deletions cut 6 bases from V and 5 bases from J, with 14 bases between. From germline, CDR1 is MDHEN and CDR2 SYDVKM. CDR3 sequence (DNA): TGTGCCAGCAGCCCGAGCGGGGACAACAATGAGCAGTTCTTC. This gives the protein CASSPSGDNNEQFF. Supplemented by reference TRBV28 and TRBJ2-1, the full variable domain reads DVKVTQSSRYLVKRTGEKVFLECVQDMDHENMFWYRQDPGLGLRLIYFSYDVKMKEKGDIPEGYSVSREKKERFSLILESASTNQTSMYLCASSPSGDNNEQFFGPGTRLTVL.

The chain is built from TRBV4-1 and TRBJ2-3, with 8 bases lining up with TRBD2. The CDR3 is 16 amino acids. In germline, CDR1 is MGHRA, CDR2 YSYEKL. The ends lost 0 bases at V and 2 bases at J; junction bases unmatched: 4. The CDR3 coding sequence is TGCGCCAGCAGCCAAGAGTTAGCGGGGTTCACAGATACGCAGTATTTT. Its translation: CASSQELAGFTDTQYF.

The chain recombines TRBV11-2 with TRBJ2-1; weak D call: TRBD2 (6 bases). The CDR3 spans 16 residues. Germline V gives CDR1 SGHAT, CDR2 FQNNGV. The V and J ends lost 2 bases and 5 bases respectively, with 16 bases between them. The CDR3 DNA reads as TGTGCCAGCAGCTTACAACGGCGGGGCGGCCACAATGAGCAGTTCTTC. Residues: CASSLQRRGGHNEQFF.

CDR3 in amino acids: CASTSRSMGRGSGYTF. As DNA, the CDR3 is TGTGCCAGTACTTCCAGAAGTATGGGTAGGGGGTCCGGCTACACCTTC. This chain joins TRBV19 and TRBJ1-2; D might be TRBD1 (6 bases). Trimming took off 7 bases at V and 8 bases at J, with 26 bases between the two ends. The germline V gene has CDR1 LNHDA and CDR2 SQIVND (reference sequence). The CDR3 has 16 amino acids.

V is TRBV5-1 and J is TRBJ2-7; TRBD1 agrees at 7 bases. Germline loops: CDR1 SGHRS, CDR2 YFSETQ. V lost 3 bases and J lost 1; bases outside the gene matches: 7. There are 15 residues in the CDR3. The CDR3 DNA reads TGCGCCAGCAGCTATAGACAGGGCGGATCCTACGAGCAGTACTTC. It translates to CASSYRQGGSYEQYF. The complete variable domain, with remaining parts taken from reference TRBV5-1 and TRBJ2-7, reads KAGVTQTPRYLIKTRGQQVTLSCSPISGHRSVSWYQQTPGQGLQFLFEYFSETQRNKGNFPGRFSGRQFSNSRSEMNVSTLELGDSALYLCASSYRQGGSYEQYFGPGTRLTVT.